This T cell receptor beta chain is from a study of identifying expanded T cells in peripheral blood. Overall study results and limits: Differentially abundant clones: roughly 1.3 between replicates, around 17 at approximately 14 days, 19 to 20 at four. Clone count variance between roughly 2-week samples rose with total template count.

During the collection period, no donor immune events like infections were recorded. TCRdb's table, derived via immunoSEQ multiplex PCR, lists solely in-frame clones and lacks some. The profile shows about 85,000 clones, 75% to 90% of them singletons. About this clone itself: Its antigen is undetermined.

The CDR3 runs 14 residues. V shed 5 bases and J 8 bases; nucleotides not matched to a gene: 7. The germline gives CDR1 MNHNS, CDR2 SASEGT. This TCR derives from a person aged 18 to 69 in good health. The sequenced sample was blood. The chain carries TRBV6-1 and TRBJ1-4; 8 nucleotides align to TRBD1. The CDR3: CASSRTGMGEKLFF. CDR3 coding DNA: TGTGCCAGCAGTCGGACAGGGATGGGGGAAAAACTGTTTTTT.